Shown below are 9 T cell receptor beta chains from a single sample sequenced in a study of shared clonotypes between healthy human individuals. Libraries were prepared by immunoSEQ multiplex PCR; TCRdb keeps only in-frame clonotypes and omits some of them. The repertoire has approximately 720,000 clones, about 78% of them found once; the top ten carry under 2%. The material sequenced was memory CD4+ T cells sorted from blood. The subset was: CD45RA-negative fraction. The receptor set was obtained from a woman in her thirties in good health.

The chain is built from TRBV5-8 and TRBJ2-1, with D hard to call. The CDR3 has 14 amino acids. The ends were cut back, 5 bases at V and 5 bases at J, with 14 bases in the middle. Germline assignment: CDR1 SGHTS and CDR2 YDEGEE. The CDR3 DNA is TGTGCCAGCAGAAGTCTCCAGCCAGACAATGAGCAGTTCTTC. This codes for CASRSLQPDNEQFF.

The gene calls are TRBV29-1 and TRBJ2-2, with D unresolved. This CDR3 contains 11 residues. Germline V lookup: CDR1 SQVTM, CDR2 ANQGSEA. Trimming stripped 4 bases from V and 7 bases from J, with 7 bases between. CDR3 DNA: TGCAGCGTTGGGAGCCTCGGGGAGCTGTTTTTT. Encoded protein: CSVGSLGELFF.

The CDR3 reads CSVGRTLWDTEAFF. DNA of the CDR3: TGCAGCGTTGGCCGGACACTTTGGGACACTGAAGCTTTCTTT. The rearrangement uses TRBV29-1 and TRBJ1-1; possible D gene TRBD1, 5 bases. The V end was cut by 4 bases, the J end by 3 bases, with 15 bases between. The CDR3 totals 14 residues. Germline CDR1 SQVTM, CDR2 ANQGSEA.

This clone has a handful of counts. The rearrangement joins TRBV25-1 to TRBJ2-7; a possible D gene is TRBD1 (6 bases). CDR3 length: 15 residues. The V and J ends lost 3 bases and 1 base respectively, with 13 bases between them. The germline gives CDR1 MGHDK, CDR2 SYGVNS. The DNA of the CDR3 is TGTGCCAGCAGTGAGGTGGGGGCCCGTTCCTACGAGCAGTACTTC. Protein sequence: CASSEVGARSYEQYF.

The chain links TRBV5-1 to TRBJ2-5, with unresolved D. The CDR3 extends over 13 amino acids. The V end lost 1 base, the J end lost 1 base, and 5 bases lay between the germline ends. CDR1 and CDR2 (germline): SGHRS, YFSETQ. CDR3 in amino acids: CASSLTAQETQYF. The CDR3 DNA is TGCGCCAGCAGCTTGACGGCCCAAGAGACCCAGTACTTC.

The chain employs TRBV27 and TRBJ1-2; weak D call: TRBD1 (5 bases). V shed 1 base and J shed 8 bases, with 14 bases lying between them. Germline CDR1 MNHEY, CDR2 SMNVEV (reference sequence). The CDR3 spans 14 residues. CDR3 protein: CASSLYDRKGGYTF. The CDR3 nucleotides read TGTGCCAGCAGTTTATACGACAGAAAAGGCGGCTACACCTTC.

The chain employs TRBV27 and TRBJ2-7; tentatively, D is TRBD2 (7 bases). The germline V and J ends were trimmed by 2 bases and 4 bases, with 27 bases remaining between them. This CDR3 is 19 amino acids long. CDR1 and CDR2 (germline): MNHEY, SMNVEV (reference sequence). The CDR3 sequence: CASSLLIPRSGTKPYEQYF. The CDR3 nucleotides read TGTGCCAGCAGTTTACTAATTCCCAGGAGCGGGACAAAGCCTTACGAGCAGTACTTC.

The J gene is TRBJ1-1, the V gene TRBV2, with D perhaps matching TRBD1 (5 bases). V lost 2 bases to trimming and J lost 6 bases, with 7 bases between them. The CDR3 consists of 12 residues. Germline loops: CDR1 SNHLY, CDR2 FYNNEI. The CDR3 nucleotides read TGTGCCAGCAGTGAAACGGGGGCTGAAGCTTTCTTT. This encodes CASSETGAEAFF.

The chain carries TRBV2 and TRBJ1-3; D gene uncertain. There are 15 residues in the CDR3. The ends were cut back, 7 bases at V and 0 bases at J, with 13 bases in the middle. CDR1 is SNHLY and CDR2 is FYNNEI in the germline V gene. CDR3 sequence (DNA): TGTGCCAGCATTAATCAGCCGAGCTCTGGAAACACCATATATTTT. Translated, it gives CASINQPSSGNTIYF.